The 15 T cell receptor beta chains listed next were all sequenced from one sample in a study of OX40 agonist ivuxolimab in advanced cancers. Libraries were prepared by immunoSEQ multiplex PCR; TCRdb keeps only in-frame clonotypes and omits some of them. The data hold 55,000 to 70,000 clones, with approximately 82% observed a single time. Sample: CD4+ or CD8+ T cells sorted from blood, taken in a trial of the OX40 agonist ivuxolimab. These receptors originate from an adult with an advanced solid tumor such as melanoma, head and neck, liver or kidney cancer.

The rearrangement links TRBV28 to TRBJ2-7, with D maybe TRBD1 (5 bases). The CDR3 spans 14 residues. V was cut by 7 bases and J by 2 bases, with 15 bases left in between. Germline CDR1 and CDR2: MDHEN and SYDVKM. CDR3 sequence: CASIRAGLPYEQYF. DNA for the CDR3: TGTGCCAGCATCCGGGCAGGGCTGCCCTACGAGCAGTACTTC. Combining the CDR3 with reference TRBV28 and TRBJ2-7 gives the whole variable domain DVKVTQSSRYLVKRTGEKVFLECVQDMDHENMFWYRQDPGLGLRLIYFSYDVKMKEKGDIPEGYSVSREKKERFSLILESASTNQTSMYLCASIRAGLPYEQYFGPGTRLTVT.

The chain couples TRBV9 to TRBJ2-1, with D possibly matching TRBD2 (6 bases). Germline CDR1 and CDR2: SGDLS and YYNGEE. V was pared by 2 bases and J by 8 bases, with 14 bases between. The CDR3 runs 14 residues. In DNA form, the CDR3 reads TGTGCCAGCAGCGTCGGGGGAAGGGCTCATGAGCAGTTCTTC. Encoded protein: CASSVGGRAHEQFF.

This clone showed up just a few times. CDR3 amino acids: CASSIQQGAGTDTQYF. The CDR3, as DNA: TGTGCCAGCAGTATTCAGCAGGGGGCCGGCACAGATACGCAGTATTTT. V usage is TRBV6-4 and J usage is TRBJ2-3; TRBD1 matches at 8 bases. Germline loops: CDR1 MRHNA, CDR2 SNTAGT. This CDR3 has 16 residues. After removal of 5 bases from V and 1 base from J, the junction contained 8 bases not matched to a gene.

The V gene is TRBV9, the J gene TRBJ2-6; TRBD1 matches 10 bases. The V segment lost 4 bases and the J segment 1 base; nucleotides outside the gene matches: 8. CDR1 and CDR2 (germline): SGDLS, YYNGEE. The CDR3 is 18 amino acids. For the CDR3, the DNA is TGTGCCAGCAGCCCAAGACAGGGGGCCTTATCTGGGGCCAACGTCCTGACTTTC. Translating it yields CASSPRQGALSGANVLTF. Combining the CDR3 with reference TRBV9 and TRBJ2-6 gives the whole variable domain DSGVTQTPKHLITATGQRVTLRCSPRSGDLSVYWYQQSLDQGLQFLIQYYNGEERAKGNILERFSAQQFPDLHSELNLSSLELGDSALYFCASSPRQGALSGANVLTFGAGSRLTVL.

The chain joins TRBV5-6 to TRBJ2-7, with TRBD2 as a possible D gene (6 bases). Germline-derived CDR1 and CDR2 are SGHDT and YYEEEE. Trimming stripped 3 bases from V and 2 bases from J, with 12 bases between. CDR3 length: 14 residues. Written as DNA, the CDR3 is TGTGCCAGCAGCTGGACGGGACTCCCCTACGAGCAGTACTTC. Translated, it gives CASSWTGLPYEQYF.

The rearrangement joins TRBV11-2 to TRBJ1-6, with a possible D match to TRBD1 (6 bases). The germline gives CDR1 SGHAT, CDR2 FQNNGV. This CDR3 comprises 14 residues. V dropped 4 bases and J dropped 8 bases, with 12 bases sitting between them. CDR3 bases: TGTGCCAGCAGCTCAGGGGTACGAGATTCACCCCTCCACTTT. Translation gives CASSSGVRDSPLHF.

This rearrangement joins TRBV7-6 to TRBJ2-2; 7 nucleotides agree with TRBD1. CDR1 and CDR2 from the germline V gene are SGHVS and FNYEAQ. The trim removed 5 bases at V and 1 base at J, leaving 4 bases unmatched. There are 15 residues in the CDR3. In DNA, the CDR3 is TGTGCCAGCAGCCTTAGGACAGGGAACACCGGGGAGCTGTTTTTT. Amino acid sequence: CASSLRTGNTGELFF. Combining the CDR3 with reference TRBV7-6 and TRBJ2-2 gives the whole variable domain GAGVSQSPRYKVTKRGQDVALRCDPISGHVSLYWYRQALGQGPEFLTYFNYEAQQDKSGLPNDRFSAERPEGSISTLTIQRTEQRDSAMYRCASSLRTGNTGELFFGEGSRLTVL.

The CDR3 DNA is TGTGCCAGCTCGCCAACAGGGGATTGGTCCTACGAGCAGTACTTC. Encoded protein: CASSPTGDWSYEQYF. This chain links TRBV18 with TRBJ2-7; 7 bases fit TRBD1. The germline V gene has CDR1 KGHSH and CDR2 LQKENI. CDR3 length: 15 amino acids. The V and J ends lost 6 bases and 1 base, in that order; junction bases with no gene match: 9.

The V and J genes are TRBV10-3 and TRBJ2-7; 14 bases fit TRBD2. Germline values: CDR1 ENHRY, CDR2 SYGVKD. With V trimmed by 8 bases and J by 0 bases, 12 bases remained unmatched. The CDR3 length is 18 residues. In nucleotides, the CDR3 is TGTGCCATCCGACGGGGGACTAGCGGGGGCGAAAACTCCTACGAGCAGTACTTC. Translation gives CAIRRGTSGGENSYEQYF.

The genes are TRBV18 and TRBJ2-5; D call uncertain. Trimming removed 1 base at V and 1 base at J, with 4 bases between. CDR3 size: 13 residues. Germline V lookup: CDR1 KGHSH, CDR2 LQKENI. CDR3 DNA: TGTGCCAGCTCACCACACCCCCAAGAGACCCAGTACTTC. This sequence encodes CASSPHPQETQYF.

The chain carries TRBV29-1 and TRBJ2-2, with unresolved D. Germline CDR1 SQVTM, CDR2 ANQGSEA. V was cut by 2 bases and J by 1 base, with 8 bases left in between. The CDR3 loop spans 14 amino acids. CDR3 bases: TGCAGCGTTGAACGGCACCAGAACACCGGGGAGCTGTTTTTT. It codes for CSVERHQNTGELFF.

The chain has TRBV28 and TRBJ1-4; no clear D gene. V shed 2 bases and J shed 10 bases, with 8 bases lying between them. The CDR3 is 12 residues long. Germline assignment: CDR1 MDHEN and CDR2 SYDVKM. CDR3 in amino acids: CASSLVEGKLFF. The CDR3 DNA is TGTGCCAGCAGTTTAGTGGAAGGAAAACTGTTTTTT.

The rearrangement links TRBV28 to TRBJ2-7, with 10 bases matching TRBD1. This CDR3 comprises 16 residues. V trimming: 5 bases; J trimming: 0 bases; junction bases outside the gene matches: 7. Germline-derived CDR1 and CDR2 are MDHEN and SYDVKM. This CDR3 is CASSGPGQGPSYEQYF. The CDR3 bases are TGTGCCAGCAGTGGCCCGGGACAGGGGCCCTCCTACGAGCAGTACTTC. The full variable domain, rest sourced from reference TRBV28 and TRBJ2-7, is DVKVTQSSRYLVKRTGEKVFLECVQDMDHENMFWYRQDPGLGLRLIYFSYDVKMKEKGDIPEGYSVSREKKERFSLILESASTNQTSMYLCASSGPGQGPSYEQYFGPGTRLTVT.

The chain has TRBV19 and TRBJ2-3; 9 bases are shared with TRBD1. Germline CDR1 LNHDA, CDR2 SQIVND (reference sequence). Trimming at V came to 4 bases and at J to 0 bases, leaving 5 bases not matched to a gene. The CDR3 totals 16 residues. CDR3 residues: CASSKAGTGSTDTQYF. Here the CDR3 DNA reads TGTGCCAGTAGTAAGGCCGGGACAGGGAGCACAGATACGCAGTATTTT.

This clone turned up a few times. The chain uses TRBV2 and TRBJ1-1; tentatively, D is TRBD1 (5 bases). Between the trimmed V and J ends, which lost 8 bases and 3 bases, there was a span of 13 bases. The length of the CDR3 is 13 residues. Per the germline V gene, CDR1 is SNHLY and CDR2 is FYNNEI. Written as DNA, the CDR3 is TGTGCCAGCGGGGGACTGAGGTACACTGAAGCTTTCTTT. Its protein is CASGGLRYTEAFF.